This T cell receptor beta chain was sequenced in a study of shared clonotypes between healthy human individuals (dated by TCRdb to 2018 to 2021). About the study as a whole: The cohort included a few men and a couple of women between 18 and 49 years of age. For each donor, three plates each were used for CD4 naive and CD4 memory, two plates were used for CD8 naive, and one plate was used for CD8 memory. The study deeply sequenced blood TCR repertoires of about 5 healthy adults to estimate repertoire size and the extent of clonotype sharing between individuals. Libraries were prepared and TCR repertoires were sequenced by different laboratories using diverse techniques, in order to increase sequencing depth and limit assay-specific biases. Per donor, leukapheresis produced somewhere between about 0.94 and 8.9 billion PBMCs.

The donors were healthy, HIV-negative adults with no recently reported acute infections or vaccinations. Every donor was a Caucasian adult residing in Nashville, Tennessee, USA. CD4+ T cells were enriched by magnetic negative selection; naive cells were then positively selected on CD45RA, and the negative fraction formed the memory subset. After blood collection by leukapheresis, PBMCs were isolated using Ficoll-Histopaque density gradient centrifugation and then cryopreserved in the vapor phase of liquid nitrogen. Purity and quantity of every magnetically sorted T cell population were checked by analytical flow cytometry. Genomic DNA was isolated from every sorted fraction and measured by UV absorbance on a Nanodrop 2000c. This clone was picked up a small number of times. What antigen it recognizes has not been identified. No much larger clone is present one base from it, and per-base qualities are unavailable. The identical CDR3 is also encoded by other nucleotide sequences in the sample.

Using the deep immunoSEQ assay, multiplex PCR amplified TCR CDR3 regions from genomic DNA. For each cell subset, the extracted genomic DNA was distributed evenly across all wells of several immunoSEQ 96-well plates, and each plate served as one replicate. For sorted subsets, roughly 200 ng of genomic DNA, equivalent to 25,000 to 35,000 T cell genomes, went into each replicate PCR. Purified libraries were quantified with a Qubit 3.0 fluorometer, sized on a Bioanalyzer 2100, and re-quantified with the KAPA Library Quantification kit. Each immunoSEQ 96-well plate was sequenced on its own single-read 150-cycle Illumina NextSeq 550 flow cell. On the study's bioinformatics: The immunoSEQ output contained only junctional sequences without quality scores, so filtering could not match that applied to full-length reads. To assign V/J genes and CDR3, sequences were annotated using PyIR, a Python wrapper for IgBLAST v1.9, with IMGT germline references. Reads were removed for weak V/J assignments (E-value above 1e-6), missing CDR3, stop codons, out-of-frame junctions, or ambiguous translated residues. A V3J clonotype was defined by an identical inferred V gene, J gene, and CDR3 amino acid sequence. To compute the percentage overlap between repertoires, the number of shared unique clonotypes was divided by the size of the smaller repertoire. Richness of each repertoire was evaluated using RTK rarefaction, the Chao1 estimator, and Recon v2.1 estimates of unobserved clonotypes. Generation probabilities for all TCRbeta clonotypes obtained by the gDNA method from a few donors were computed using OLGA. Drawn from immuneACCESS, this table holds only the in-frame rearrangements with V and J called that TCRdb kept. Clones are partly lost; checked studies trace under half to an unresolved V gene and leave the rest unexplained. V and J calls and clone size follow that table, whereas D and trimming were derived from the DNA. The sample profile shows under 2.5 million clones; 85% to 95% of them were found once. Of the sample, roughly 0.34% falls within the top ten clones.

From cysteine to phenylalanine, the CDR3 is 11 amino acids long. This entry keeps only the CDR3 DNA: 33 bases, framed from base 1. Trimming takes 2 bases from V and 3 bases from J, and the germline ends sit 1 base apart. CDR1 and CDR2, looked up from the germline V gene, are KGHSH and LQKENI. General conclusions and limits of the study: Even with the large sequencing depth, rarefaction of the sorted-subset datasets indicated that sequencing was incomplete. Estimated clonotype richness was generally larger for naive than for memory subsets. Based on pairwise subsampling, the degree of clonotype sharing among donors was expected to be affected by sequencing depth. When several donors were compared, the shared fraction of clonotypes was about 5% for naive CD4, more than 3% for naive CD8, 2.3% for memory CD4, and less than 0.5% for memory CD8. Sampling was limited to blood, and TCR repertoires in tissue likely differ from TCR repertoires in blood. The genetic and exposure-history diversity represented was limited by the small number of donors. Compared with non-shared clonotypes, clonotypes shared by all four sorted-subset donors had higher generation probabilities.

The TCR sequence derives from a man aged 18 to 35 in good health. Some clones in this sample may be carry-over from other donors' samples. The sample comprised naive CD4+ T cells from PBMCs. In light of the paper, this sample's cell subset or site label describes: CD45RA+ positively selected. Recombination connected TRBV18 to TRBJ2-5; no D gene is confidently identified. Here the CDR3 is given as CASSPEETQYF. The sequenced DNA is TGTGCCAGCTCACCAGAAGAGACCCAGTACTTC.